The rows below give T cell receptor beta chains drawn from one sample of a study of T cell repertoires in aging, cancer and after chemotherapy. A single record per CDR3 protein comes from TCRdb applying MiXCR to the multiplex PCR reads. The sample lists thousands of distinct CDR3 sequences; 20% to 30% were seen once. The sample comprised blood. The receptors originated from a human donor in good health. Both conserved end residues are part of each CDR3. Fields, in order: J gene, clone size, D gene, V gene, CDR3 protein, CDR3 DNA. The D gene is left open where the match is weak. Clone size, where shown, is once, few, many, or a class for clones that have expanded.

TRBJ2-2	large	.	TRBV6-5	CASSPGRVRDTGELFF	TGTGCCAGCAGTCCTGGTCGGGTACGCGACACCGGGGAGCTGTTTTTT
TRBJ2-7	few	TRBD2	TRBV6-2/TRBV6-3	CASSPGASGGETYEQYF	TGTGCCAGCAGCCCAGGGGCTAGCGGGGGCGAGACCTACGAGCAGTACTTC
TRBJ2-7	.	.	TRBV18	CASSPGTTYEQYF	TGTGCCAGCTCACCCGGGACCACCTACGAGCAGTACTTC
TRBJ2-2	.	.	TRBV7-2	CASSRTGSSGELFF	TGTGCCAGCAGTCGCACGGGGTCTTCCGGGGAGCTGTTTTTT
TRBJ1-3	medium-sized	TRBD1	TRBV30	CAWSVAGGGNTIYF	TGTGCCTGGAGTGTGGCAGGGGGTGGAAACACCATATATTTT
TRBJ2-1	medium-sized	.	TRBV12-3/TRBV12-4	CASRPSVGNEQFF	TGTGCCAGCAGACCCAGCGTTGGGAATGAGCAGTTCTTC
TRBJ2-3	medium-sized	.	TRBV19	CASSIDRGPTDTQYF	TGTGCCAGTAGTATAGATCGCGGACCTACAGATACGCAGTATTTT
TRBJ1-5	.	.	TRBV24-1	CATSDGRRNQPQHF	TGTGCCACCAGTGATGGGAGGAGGAATCAGCCCCAGCATTTT
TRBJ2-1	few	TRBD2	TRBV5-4	CASSPRNPTSGSFNEQFF	TGTGCCAGCAGCCCCCGTAACCCGACTAGCGGGAGCTTCAATGAGCAGTTCTTC
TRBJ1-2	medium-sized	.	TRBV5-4	CASSSGHGYTF	TGTGCCAGCAGCTCTGGCCATGGCTACACCTTC
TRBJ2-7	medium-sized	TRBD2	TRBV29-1	CSVRRQRDNEQYF	TGCAGCGTGAGAAGACAGCGGGATAACGAGCAGTACTTC
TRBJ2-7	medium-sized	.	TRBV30	CAWSPGSDYEQYF	TGTGCCTGGAGTCCGGGATCGGACTACGAGCAGTACTTC
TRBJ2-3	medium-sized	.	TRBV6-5	CASSYSTDRIAADTQYF	TGTGCCAGCAGTTACTCGACAGACAGGATAGCCGCTGATACGCAGTATTTT
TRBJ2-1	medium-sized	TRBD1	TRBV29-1	CSVAGQGGNEQFF	TGCAGCGTTGCGGGACAGGGTGGGAATGAGCAGTTCTTC
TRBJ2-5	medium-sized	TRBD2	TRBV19	CASTRTSGEETQYF	TGTGCCAGTACCAGAACTAGCGGGGAAGAGACCCAGTACTTC